This T cell receptor (beta chain) derives from a study of shared clonotypes between healthy human individuals. Assay used: immunoSEQ multiplex PCR; TCRdb lists only in-frame clones, some missing. The table shows more than 1,200,000 clones, with 98% occurring only once. The CDR3 length is 13 residues. The V end lost 5 bases, the J end lost 8 bases, and 12 bases lay between the germline ends. CDR1 and CDR2 (germline): SGHAT, FQNNGV. The V call is TRBV11-2, the J call TRBJ2-2; unclear D gene. This sequence originates from a man aged 25-40 years in good health. The sequencing input was naive CD4+ T cells sorted from blood. Subset given: CD45RA+ positively selected. CDR3 region: CASSKSTLGELFF. Written as DNA, the CDR3 is TGTGCCAGCAGCAAGAGTACGTTAGGGGAGCTGTTTTTT.